This T cell receptor (beta chain) was recorded in a study of read filtering for tumor transcriptome and immune sequencing. Study as a whole: Mean patient age was approximately 66 years, range roughly 45 to 85; approximately 17 male, 12 to 15 female.

General study points: IR-seq captured clonotypes deeper and more reliably than RNA-seq.

This clonotype was observed a handful of times. The antigen is not known. Molecular barcoded adaptors covering alpha/delta and beta/gamma chains were used on roughly 400 ng RNA. TCRdb reprocessed the reads with MiXCR, giving one entry per CDR3 protein. The repertoire holds over 80,000 distinct CDR3 sequences, with around an eighth as singletons. This TCR came from a donor at least 40 years old with multiple myeloma. Sequencing was done on a sample of a population of CD138-negative cells sorted from bone marrow.

CDR3 residues: CASSSSSGSWNEQFF. In DNA form, the CDR3 reads TGTGCCAGCAGCTCTTCTAGCGGGAGTTGGAATGAGCAGTTCTTC. This rearrangement joins TRBV14 to TRBJ2-1; 10 positions agree with TRBD2. Germline V lookup: CDR1 SGHDN, CDR2 FVKESK. Trimming removed 5 bases from V and 7 bases from J; junction bases left unmatched: 8. The CDR3 spans 15 residues.